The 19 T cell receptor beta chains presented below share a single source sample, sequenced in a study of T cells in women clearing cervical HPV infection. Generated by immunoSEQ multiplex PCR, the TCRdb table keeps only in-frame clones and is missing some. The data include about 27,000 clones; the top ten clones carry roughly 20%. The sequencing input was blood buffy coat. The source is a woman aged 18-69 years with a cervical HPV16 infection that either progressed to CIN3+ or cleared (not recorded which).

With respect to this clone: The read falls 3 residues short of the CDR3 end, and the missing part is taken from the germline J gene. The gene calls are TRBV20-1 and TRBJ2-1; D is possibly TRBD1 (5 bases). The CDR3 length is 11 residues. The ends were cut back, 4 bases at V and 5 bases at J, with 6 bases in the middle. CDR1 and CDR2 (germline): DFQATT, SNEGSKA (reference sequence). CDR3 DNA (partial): TGCAGTGCTAAGGGGCACAATGAG. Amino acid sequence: CSAKGHNE. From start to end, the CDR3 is CSAKGHNEQFF.

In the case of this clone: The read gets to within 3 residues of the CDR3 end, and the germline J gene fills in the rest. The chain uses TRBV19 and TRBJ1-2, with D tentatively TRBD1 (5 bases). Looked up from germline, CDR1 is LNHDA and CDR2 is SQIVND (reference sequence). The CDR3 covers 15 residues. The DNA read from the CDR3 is TGTGCCAGTAGTATACAAAGCGGGGCCTACAATGAC. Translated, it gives CASSIQSGAYND. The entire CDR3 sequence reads CASSIQSGAYNDYTF.

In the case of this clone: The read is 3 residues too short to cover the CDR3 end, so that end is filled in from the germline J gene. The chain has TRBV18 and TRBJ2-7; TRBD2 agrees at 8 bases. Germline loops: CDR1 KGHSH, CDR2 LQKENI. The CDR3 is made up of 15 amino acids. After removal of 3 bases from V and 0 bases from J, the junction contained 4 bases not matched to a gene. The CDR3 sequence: CASSPYSGNSYEQYF. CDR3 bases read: TGTGCCAGCTCACCTTATAGCGGGAACTCCTACGAG. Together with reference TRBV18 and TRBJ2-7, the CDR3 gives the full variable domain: NAGVMQNPRHLVRRRGQEARLRCSPMKGHSHVYWYRQLPEEGLKFMVYLQKENIIDESGMPKERFSAEFPKEGPSILRIQQVVRGDSAAYFCASSPYSGNSYEQYFGPGTRLTVT.

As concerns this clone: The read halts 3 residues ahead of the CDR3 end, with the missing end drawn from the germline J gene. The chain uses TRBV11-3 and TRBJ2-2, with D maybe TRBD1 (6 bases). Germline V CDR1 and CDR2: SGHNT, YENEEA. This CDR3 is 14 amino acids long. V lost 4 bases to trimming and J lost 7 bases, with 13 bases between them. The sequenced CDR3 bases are TGTGCCAGCAGCTGGACAGACCTAAGCGGGGAG. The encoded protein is CASSWTDLSGE. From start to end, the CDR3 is CASSWTDLSGELFF.

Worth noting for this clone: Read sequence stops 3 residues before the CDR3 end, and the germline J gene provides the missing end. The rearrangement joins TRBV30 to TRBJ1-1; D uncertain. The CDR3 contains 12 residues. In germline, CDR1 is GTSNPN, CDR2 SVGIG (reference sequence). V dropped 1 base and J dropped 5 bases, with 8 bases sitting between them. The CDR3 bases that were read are TGTGCCTGGAGTGAGGTGGTAACTGAA. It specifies CAWSEVVTE. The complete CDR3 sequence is CAWSEVVTEAFF.

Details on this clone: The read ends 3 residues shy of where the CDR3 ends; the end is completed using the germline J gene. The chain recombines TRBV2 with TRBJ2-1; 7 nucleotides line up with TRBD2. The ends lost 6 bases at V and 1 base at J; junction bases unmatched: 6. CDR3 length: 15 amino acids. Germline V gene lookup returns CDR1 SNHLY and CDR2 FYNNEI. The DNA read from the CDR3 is TGTGCCAGCAGCGGGACTACCTTATCCTACAATGAG. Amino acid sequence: CASSGTTLSYNE. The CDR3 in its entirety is CASSGTTLSYNEQFF.

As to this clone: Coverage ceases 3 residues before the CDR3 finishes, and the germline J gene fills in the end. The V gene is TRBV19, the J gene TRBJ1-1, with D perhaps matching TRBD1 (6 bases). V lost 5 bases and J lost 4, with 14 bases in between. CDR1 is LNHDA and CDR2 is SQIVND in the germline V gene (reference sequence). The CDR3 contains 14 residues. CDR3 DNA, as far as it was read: TGTGCCAGTAGTCTTCCAACAGGGAGCACTGAA. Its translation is CASSLPTGSTE. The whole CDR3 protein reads CASSLPTGSTEAFF.

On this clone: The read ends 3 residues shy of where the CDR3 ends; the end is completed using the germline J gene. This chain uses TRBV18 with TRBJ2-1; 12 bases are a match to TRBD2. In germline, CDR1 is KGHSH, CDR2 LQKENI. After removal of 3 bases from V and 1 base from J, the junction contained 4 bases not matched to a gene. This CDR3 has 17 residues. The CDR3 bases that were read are TGTGCCAGCTCACCCCAGACTAGCGGGAGATCCTACAATGAG. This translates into CASSPQTSGRSYNE. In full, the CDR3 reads CASSPQTSGRSYNEQFF.

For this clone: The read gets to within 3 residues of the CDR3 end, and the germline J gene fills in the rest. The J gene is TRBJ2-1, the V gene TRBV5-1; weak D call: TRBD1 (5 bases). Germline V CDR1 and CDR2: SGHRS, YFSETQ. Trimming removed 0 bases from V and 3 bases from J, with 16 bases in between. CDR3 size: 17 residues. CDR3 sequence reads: CASSLGFRQTVYNEQFF. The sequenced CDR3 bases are TGCGCCAGCAGCTTGGGTTTCCGACAGACCGTCTACAATGAG.

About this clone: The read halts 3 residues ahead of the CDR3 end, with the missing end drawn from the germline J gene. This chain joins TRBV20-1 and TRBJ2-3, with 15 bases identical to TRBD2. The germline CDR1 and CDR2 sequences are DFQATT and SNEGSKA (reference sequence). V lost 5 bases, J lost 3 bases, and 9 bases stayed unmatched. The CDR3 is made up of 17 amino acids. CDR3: CSALGLAGGGPTDTQYF. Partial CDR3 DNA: TGCAGTGCTCTCGGACTAGCGGGAGGGGGACCTACAGATACG.

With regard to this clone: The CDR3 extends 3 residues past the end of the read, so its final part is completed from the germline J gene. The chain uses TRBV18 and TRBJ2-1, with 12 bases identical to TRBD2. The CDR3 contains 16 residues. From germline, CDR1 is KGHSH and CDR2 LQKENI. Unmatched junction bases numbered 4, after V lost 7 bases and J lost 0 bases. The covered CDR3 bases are TGTGCCAGCTTCCTAGCGGGAGGGAGCTCCTACAATGAG. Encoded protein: CASFLAGGSSYNE. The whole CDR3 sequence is CASFLAGGSSYNEQFF.

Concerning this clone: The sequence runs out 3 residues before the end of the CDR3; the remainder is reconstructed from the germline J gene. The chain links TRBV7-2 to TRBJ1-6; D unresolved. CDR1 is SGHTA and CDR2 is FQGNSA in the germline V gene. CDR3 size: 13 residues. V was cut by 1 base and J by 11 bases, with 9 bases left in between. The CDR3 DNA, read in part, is TGTGCCAGCAGCTTAGATTATCGGGCACCC. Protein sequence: CASSLDYRAP. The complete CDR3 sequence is CASSLDYRAPLHF.

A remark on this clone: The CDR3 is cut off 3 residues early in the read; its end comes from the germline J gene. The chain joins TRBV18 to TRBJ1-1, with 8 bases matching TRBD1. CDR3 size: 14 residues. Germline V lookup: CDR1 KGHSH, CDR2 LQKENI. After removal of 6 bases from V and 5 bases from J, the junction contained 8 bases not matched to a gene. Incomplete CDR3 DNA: TGTGCCAGCTCCCCCGGGACAGGTTGGACTGAA. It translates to CASSPGTGWTE. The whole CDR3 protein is CASSPGTGWTEAFF.

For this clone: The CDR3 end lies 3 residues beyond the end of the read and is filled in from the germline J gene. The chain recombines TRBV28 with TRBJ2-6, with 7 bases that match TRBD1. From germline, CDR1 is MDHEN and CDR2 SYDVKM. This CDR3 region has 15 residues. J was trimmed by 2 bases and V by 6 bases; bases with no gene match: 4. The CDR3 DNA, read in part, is TGTGCCAGCAGACCGCAGGGGGCTGGGGCCAACGTC. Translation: CASRPQGAGANV. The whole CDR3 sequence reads CASRPQGAGANVLTF.

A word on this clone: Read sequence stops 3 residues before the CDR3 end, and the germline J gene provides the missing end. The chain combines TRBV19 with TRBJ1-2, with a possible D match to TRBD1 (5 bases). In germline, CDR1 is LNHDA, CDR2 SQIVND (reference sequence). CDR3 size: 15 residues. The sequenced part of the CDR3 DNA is TGTGCCAGTAGCCGGAGACTAGCGGACACAGATACC. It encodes CASSRRLADTDT. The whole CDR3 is CASSRRLADTDTYTF.

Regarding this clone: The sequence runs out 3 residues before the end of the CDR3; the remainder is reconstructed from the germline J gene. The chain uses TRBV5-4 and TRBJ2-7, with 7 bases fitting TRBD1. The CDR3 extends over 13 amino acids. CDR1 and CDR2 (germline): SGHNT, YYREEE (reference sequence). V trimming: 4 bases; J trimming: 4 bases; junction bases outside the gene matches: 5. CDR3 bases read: TGTGCCAGCAGCATCGGGACAGCTTACGAG. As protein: CASSIGTAYE. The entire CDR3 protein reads CASSIGTAYEQYF.

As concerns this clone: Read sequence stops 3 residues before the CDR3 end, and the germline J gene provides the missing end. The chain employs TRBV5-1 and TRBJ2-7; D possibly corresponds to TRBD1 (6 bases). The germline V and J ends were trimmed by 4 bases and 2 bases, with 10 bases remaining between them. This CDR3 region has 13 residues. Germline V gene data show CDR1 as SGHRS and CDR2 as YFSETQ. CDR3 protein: CASSAQGTYEQYF. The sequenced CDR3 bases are TGCGCCAGCAGCGCACAGGGTACCTACGAG.

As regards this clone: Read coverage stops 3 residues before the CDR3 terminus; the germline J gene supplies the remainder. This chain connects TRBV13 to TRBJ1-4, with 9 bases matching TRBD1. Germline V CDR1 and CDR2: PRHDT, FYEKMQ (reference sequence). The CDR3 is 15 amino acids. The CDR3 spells CASSLKGQGNSPLFF. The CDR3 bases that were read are TGTGCCAGCAGCTTAAAGGGACAGGGCAATTCACCA.

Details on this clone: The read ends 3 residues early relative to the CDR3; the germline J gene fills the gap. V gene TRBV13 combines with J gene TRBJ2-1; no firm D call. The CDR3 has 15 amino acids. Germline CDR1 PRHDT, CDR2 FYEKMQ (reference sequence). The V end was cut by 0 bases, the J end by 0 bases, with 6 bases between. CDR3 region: CASSLGGSSYNEQFF. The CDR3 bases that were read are TGTGCCAGCAGCTTAGGGGGCAGCTCCTACAATGAG.